Sequencing of this T cell receptor (beta chain) was carried out in a study of shared clonotypes between healthy human individuals. A CD45RA+ naive subset and a CD45RA-negative memory subset were split from CD4+ cells. CDR3 length: 13 residues. CDR1 is SQVTM, CDR2 ANQGSEA, per germline. Unmatched junction bases numbered 5, after V lost 6 bases and J lost 3 bases. TCRdb's copy holds only in-frame clones and misses some; the assay was immunoSEQ multiplex PCR. The sample lists about 600,000 clones; approximately 97% were seen once. Input material: naive CD4+ T cells sorted from blood. The subset: CD45RA+ positively selected. V usage is TRBV29-1 and J usage is TRBJ2-3, with 8 bases matching TRBD2. The TCR comes from a young woman in good health. CDR3 loop: CSVLAEATDTQYF. The CDR3 nucleotides are TGCAGCGTACTAGCGGAGGCAACAGATACGCAGTATTTT.